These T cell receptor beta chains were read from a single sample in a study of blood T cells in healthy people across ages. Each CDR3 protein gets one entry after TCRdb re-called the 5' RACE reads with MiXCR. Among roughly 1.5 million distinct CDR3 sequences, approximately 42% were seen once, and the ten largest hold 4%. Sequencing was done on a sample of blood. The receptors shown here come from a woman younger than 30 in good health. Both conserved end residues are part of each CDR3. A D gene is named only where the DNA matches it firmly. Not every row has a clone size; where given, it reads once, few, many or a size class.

CDR3aa: CASSQARLATF
CDR3nt: TGTGCCAGCAGTCAGGCCCGCCTAGCCACCTTC
abundance: -
d_gene: -
j_gene: TRBJ1-2
v_gene: TRBV6-2/TRBV6-3

CDR3aa: CAWSGKEGRNQPQHF
CDR3nt: TGTGCCTGGAGTGGGAAGGAGGGTCGGAATCAGCCCCAGCATTTT
abundance: -
d_gene: -
j_gene: TRBJ1-5
v_gene: TRBV30

CDR3aa: CATSEHPRNYGYTF
CDR3nt: TGTGCCACCAGTGAGCACCCGAGAAACTATGGCTACACCTTC
abundance: -
d_gene: -
j_gene: TRBJ1-2
v_gene: TRBV24-1

CDR3aa: CASSAGLAGGPGTDTQYF
CDR3nt: TGTGCCAGCAGCGCTGGACTAGCGGGAGGGCCAGGCACAGATACGCAGTATTTT
abundance: few
d_gene: TRBD2
j_gene: TRBJ2-3
v_gene: TRBV7-9

CDR3aa: CAISDTLRTDTQYF
CDR3nt: TGTGCCATCAGTGACACTCTCCGCACAGATACGCAGTATTTT
abundance: -
d_gene: -
j_gene: TRBJ2-3
v_gene: TRBV10-3

CDR3aa: CASSTTGMTEAFF
CDR3nt: TGTGCCAGCAGTACTACAGGGATGACTGAAGCTTTCTTT
abundance: -
d_gene: -
j_gene: TRBJ1-1
v_gene: TRBV12-3/TRBV12-4

CDR3aa: CSVEDGDRSSYEQYF
CDR3nt: TGCAGCGTTGAAGACGGGGACAGGAGCTCCTACGAGCAGTACTTC
abundance: -
d_gene: TRBD1
j_gene: TRBJ2-7
v_gene: TRBV29-1

CDR3aa: CASSPSGLAVYEQYF
CDR3nt: TGTGCCAGCAGCCCATCGGGACTAGCGGTTTACGAGCAGTACTTC
abundance: -
d_gene: TRBD2
j_gene: TRBJ2-7
v_gene: TRBV4-2

CDR3aa: CASSPDRGPSTDTQYF
CDR3nt: TGTGCCAGCTCTCCCGACAGGGGCCCTAGCACAGATACGCAGTATTTT
abundance: few
d_gene: TRBD1
j_gene: TRBJ2-3
v_gene: TRBV7-3

CDR3aa: CASRLTTSGTSETQYF
CDR3nt: TGTGCCAGTAGGCTTACGACTAGCGGGACTTCTGAGACCCAGTACTTC
abundance: -
d_gene: TRBD2
j_gene: TRBJ2-5
v_gene: TRBV19

CDR3aa: CSALIGLAGMNEQFF
CDR3nt: TGCAGTGCCCTCATCGGGCTAGCGGGAATGAATGAGCAGTTCTTC
abundance: -
d_gene: TRBD2
j_gene: TRBJ2-1
v_gene: TRBV20-1

CDR3aa: CASSVESWTGVGNEQFF
CDR3nt: TGTGCCAGCAGTGTAGAATCGTGGACAGGGGTTGGCAATGAGCAGTTCTTC
abundance: -
d_gene: TRBD1
j_gene: TRBJ2-1
v_gene: TRBV2

CDR3aa: CASSPNAGEGGELFF
CDR3nt: TGTGCCAGCTCGCCAAACGCGGGCGAAGGCGGGGAGCTGTTTTTT
abundance: -
d_gene: -
j_gene: TRBJ2-2
v_gene: TRBV18

CDR3aa: CAIRQGALNYGYTF
CDR3nt: TGTGCCATCAGACAGGGGGCTCTCAACTATGGCTACACCTTC
abundance: few
d_gene: TRBD1
j_gene: TRBJ1-2
v_gene: TRBV10-3

CDR3aa: CASSSPWRGANNEQYF
CDR3nt: TGTGCCAGCAGTAGCCCTTGGCGGGGGGCGAACAATGAGCAGTACTTC
abundance: -
d_gene: TRBD2
j_gene: TRBJ2-5
v_gene: TRBV27

CDR3aa: CSARDQASGAVEETQYF
CDR3nt: TGCAGTGCTAGAGATCAGGCTAGCGGAGCTGTTGAGGAGACCCAGTACTTC
abundance: few
d_gene: TRBD2
j_gene: TRBJ2-5
v_gene: TRBV20-1

CDR3aa: CASSQEVAEKLFF
CDR3nt: TGCGCCAGCAGCCAAGAGGTCGCCGAAAAACTGTTTTTT
abundance: -
d_gene: -
j_gene: TRBJ1-4
v_gene: TRBV4-1

CDR3aa: CASSFGWSTDTQYF
CDR3nt: TGTGCCAGCAGTTTTGGCTGGAGCACAGATACGCAGTATTTT
abundance: -
d_gene: -
j_gene: TRBJ2-3
v_gene: TRBV12-3/TRBV12-4

CDR3aa: CASSEIRLSYEQYF
CDR3nt: TGTGCCAGCAGTGAAATTCGCCTCTCCTACGAGCAGTACTTC
abundance: -
d_gene: -
j_gene: TRBJ2-7
v_gene: TRBV6-1

CDR3aa: CASRPINNEKLFF
CDR3nt: TGTGCCAGCAGGCCGATCAATAATGAAAAACTGTTTTTT
abundance: -
d_gene: -
j_gene: TRBJ1-4
v_gene: TRBV6-6

CDR3aa: CASSVWGYGYTF
CDR3nt: TGTGCCAGCAGTGTGTGGGGCTATGGCTACACCTTC
abundance: -
d_gene: -
j_gene: TRBJ1-2
v_gene: TRBV25-1

CDR3aa: CASSLETAAYGYTF
CDR3nt: TGCGCCAGCAGCTTGGAGACAGCGGCCTATGGCTACACCTTC
abundance: -
d_gene: -
j_gene: TRBJ1-2
v_gene: TRBV5-1

CDR3aa: CASSTRGPSGYEQYF
CDR3nt: TGTGCCAGCAGCACGAGAGGGCCTAGCGGCTACGAGCAGTACTTC
abundance: -
d_gene: TRBD2
j_gene: TRBJ2-7
v_gene: TRBV7-2

CDR3aa: CASSLATGTPLHF
CDR3nt: TGTGCCAGCAGCTTAGCGACGGGGACACCCCTCCACTTT
abundance: few
d_gene: -
j_gene: TRBJ1-6
v_gene: TRBV7-2

CDR3aa: CASSFGGIAGNTIYF
CDR3nt: TGTGCCAGCAGCTTTGGAGGTATTGCCGGAAACACCATATATTTT
abundance: -
d_gene: -
j_gene: TRBJ1-3
v_gene: TRBV7-9

CDR3aa: CASSQGGHLSSYNSPLHF
CDR3nt: TGTGCCAGCAGCCAGGGGGGACACTTGAGCTCCTATAATTCACCCCTCCACTTT
abundance: -
d_gene: -
j_gene: TRBJ1-6
v_gene: TRBV3-1

CDR3aa: CASSPGTGFSTDTQYF
CDR3nt: TGCGCCAGCAGTCCCGGGACAGGTTTTTCCACAGATACGCAGTATTTT
abundance: -
d_gene: TRBD1
j_gene: TRBJ2-3
v_gene: TRBV10-1

CDR3aa: CASSSHRGAVNTEAFF
CDR3nt: TGTGCCAGCAGTTCTCACAGGGGGGCGGTAAACACTGAAGCTTTCTTT
abundance: -
d_gene: TRBD1
j_gene: TRBJ1-1
v_gene: TRBV28

CDR3aa: CASSIPGTSGAKRTQYF
CDR3nt: TGTGCCAGCAGTATCCCCGGGACTAGCGGGGCGAAGAGAACGCAGTATTTT
abundance: few
d_gene: TRBD2
j_gene: TRBJ2-3
v_gene: TRBV6-2/TRBV6-3

CDR3aa: CSASFGRAIDEQFF
CDR3nt: TGCAGTGCTAGTTTCGGGAGGGCTATAGATGAGCAGTTCTTC
abundance: -
d_gene: TRBD2
j_gene: TRBJ2-1
v_gene: TRBV20-1

CDR3aa: CASSLLVGYTGELFF
CDR3nt: TGTGCCAGCAGCTTATTGGTTGGTTACACCGGGGAGCTGTTTTTT
abundance: once
d_gene: -
j_gene: TRBJ2-2
v_gene: TRBV7-2

CDR3aa: CASSLSGGVPDTQYF
CDR3nt: TGCGCCAGCAGCCTGAGCGGGGGGGTCCCAGATACGCAGTATTTT
abundance: -
d_gene: TRBD2
j_gene: TRBJ2-3
v_gene: TRBV4-3

CDR3aa: CASSLPGWNEQFF
CDR3nt: TGTGCCAGTAGCCTACCGGGGTGGAATGAGCAGTTCTTC
abundance: few
d_gene: -
j_gene: TRBJ2-1
v_gene: TRBV19

CDR3aa: CASSSDRGQDTEAFF
CDR3nt: TGTGCCAGCAGTTCCGACAGGGGGCAAGACACTGAAGCTTTCTTT
abundance: few
d_gene: TRBD1
j_gene: TRBJ1-1
v_gene: TRBV6-6

CDR3aa: CASSDRSSYYDRYF
CDR3nt: TGTGCCAGCAGTGACCGGTCTTCCTATTATGATCGGTACTTC
abundance: -
d_gene: -
j_gene: TRBJ2-5
v_gene: TRBV25-1

CDR3aa: CAIEDGSGANVLTF
CDR3nt: TGTGCCATCGAGGACGGCTCTGGGGCCAACGTCCTGACTTTC
abundance: -
d_gene: -
j_gene: TRBJ2-6
v_gene: TRBV6-1

CDR3aa: CASRDNYEQYF
CDR3nt: TGTGCCAGCAGGGACAACTACGAGCAGTACTTC
abundance: few
d_gene: -
j_gene: TRBJ2-7
v_gene: TRBV28

CDR3aa: CASSLTAGTTQYF
CDR3nt: TGTGCCAGCAGCTTAACGGCGGGAACTACGCAGTATTTT
abundance: -
d_gene: -
j_gene: TRBJ2-3
v_gene: TRBV7-2

CDR3aa: CSARGTSLTKNIQYF
CDR3nt: TGCAGTGCTAGAGGGACTAGCCTTACCAAAAACATTCAGTACTTC
abundance: few
d_gene: TRBD2
j_gene: TRBJ2-4
v_gene: TRBV20-1

CDR3aa: CSVWTSSSDEQYF
CDR3nt: TGCAGCGTTTGGACATCCAGCTCCGACGAGCAGTACTTC
abundance: -
d_gene: -
j_gene: TRBJ2-7
v_gene: TRBV29-1

CDR3aa: CASSPWESGSDTQYF
CDR3nt: TGTGCCAGCAGCCCCTGGGAGAGCGGGAGTGATACGCAGTATTTT
abundance: -
d_gene: TRBD2
j_gene: TRBJ2-3
v_gene: TRBV12-3/TRBV12-4

CDR3aa: CASRSTRPAAKNIQYF
CDR3nt: TGTGCCAGCAGATCCACGAGACCGGCGGCCAAAAACATTCAGTACTTC
abundance: few
d_gene: -
j_gene: TRBJ2-4
v_gene: TRBV12-3/TRBV12-4

CDR3aa: CASSLEDRTYNQPQHF
CDR3nt: TGTGCCAGCAGCTTGGAGGACAGGACTTACAATCAGCCCCAGCATTTT
abundance: -
d_gene: TRBD1
j_gene: TRBJ1-5
v_gene: TRBV5-5

CDR3aa: CASSQVPVNEQYF
CDR3nt: TGCGCCAGCAGCCAAGTACCGGTCAACGAGCAGTACTTC
abundance: few
d_gene: -
j_gene: TRBJ2-7
v_gene: TRBV4-1

CDR3aa: CASSFDTSNYGYTF
CDR3nt: TGTGCCAGCAGTTTTGACACCTCTAACTATGGCTACACCTTC
abundance: few
d_gene: -
j_gene: TRBJ1-2
v_gene: TRBV7-2

CDR3aa: CASRTVLTGANVLTF
CDR3nt: TGTGCCAGCAGGACGGTTTTGACTGGGGCCAACGTCCTGACTTTC
abundance: -
d_gene: -
j_gene: TRBJ2-6
v_gene: TRBV12-3/TRBV12-4

CDR3aa: CASSLGGIQETQYF
CDR3nt: TGTGCCAGCAGCTTAGGAGGGATCCAAGAGACCCAGTACTTC
abundance: many
d_gene: -
j_gene: TRBJ2-5
v_gene: TRBV5-1

CDR3aa: CAISESDRGYGYTF
CDR3nt: TGTGCCATCAGTGAGTCGGACAGGGGGTACGGCTACACCTTC
abundance: few
d_gene: TRBD1
j_gene: TRBJ1-2
v_gene: TRBV10-3

CDR3aa: CASTLTGGTSYEQYF
CDR3nt: TGTGCCAGCACCCTCACAGGGGGCACCTCCTACGAGCAGTACTTC
abundance: -
d_gene: TRBD1
j_gene: TRBJ2-7
v_gene: TRBV7-9

CDR3aa: CASSWGFSSYNEQFF
CDR3nt: TGTGCCAGCAGCTGGGGTTTTAGCAGTTACAATGAGCAGTTCTTC
abundance: few
d_gene: -
j_gene: TRBJ2-1
v_gene: TRBV7-3

CDR3aa: CASSSRQGASNNEQFF
CDR3nt: TGTGCCAGCAGCTCCCGACAGGGGGCATCAAACAATGAGCAGTTCTTC
abundance: -
d_gene: TRBD1
j_gene: TRBJ2-1
v_gene: TRBV7-9